This T cell receptor (beta chain) is from a study of shared clonotypes between healthy human individuals (TCRdb year 2020). Turning to the overall study: The cohort included three men and a couple of women between 18 and 49 years of age. Blood TCR repertoires of several healthy adults were deeply sequenced to estimate repertoire size and the extent of clonotype sharing between individuals. Libraries were prepared and TCR repertoires were sequenced by different laboratories using diverse techniques, in order to increase sequencing depth and limit assay-specific biases. Per donor, three plates each were used for CD4 naive and CD4 memory, two for CD8 naive, and one for CD8 memory. Leukapheresis yielded between about 0.9 and 9 billion PBMCs per donor. Study-level results and caveats: Sharing across a few donors was observed for approximately 5% of naive CD4, over 3% of naive CD8, 2% to 2.5% of memory CD4, and around 0.42% of memory CD8 clonotypes. Compared with non-shared clonotypes, the clonotypes found in all four sorted-subset donors had higher generation probabilities. Sampling was restricted to blood, and TCR repertoires in tissues likely differ from the TCR repertoires found in blood. The small number of donors limited the genetic and exposure-history diversity represented. Even with the large sequencing depth, rarefaction of the sorted-subset datasets indicated that sequencing was incomplete. Based on pairwise subsampling, the degree of clonotype sharing among donors was expected to be affected by sequencing depth. Estimated clonotype richness was generally larger for naive than for memory subsets.

Using the deep immunoSEQ assay, multiplex PCR amplified TCR CDR3 regions from genomic DNA. For each cell subset, the extracted genomic DNA was distributed evenly across all wells of several immunoSEQ 96-well plates, and each plate served as one replicate. Each replicate PCR for sorted subsets received around 200 ng genomic DNA, equal to around 32,000 T cell genomes. Purified libraries were quantified with a Qubit 3.0 fluorometer, sized on a Bioanalyzer 2100, and re-quantified with the KAPA Library Quantification kit. Each immunoSEQ 96-well plate was sequenced on its own single-read 150-cycle Illumina NextSeq 550 flow cell. On the authors' methods: Because the immunoSEQ output included only junctional sequences and no quality scores, the filtering could not be the same as the filtering used for full-length reads. Sequences were annotated with PyIR, a Python wrapper for IgBLAST v1.9, using IMGT germline references to assign V/J genes and CDR3. Reads with weak V/J assignments (E-value above 1e-6), missing CDR3, stop codons, out-of-frame junctions, or ambiguous translated residues were removed. A V3J clonotype was defined by an identical inferred V gene, J gene, and CDR3 amino acid sequence. To compute the percentage overlap between repertoires, the number of shared unique clonotypes was divided by the size of the smaller repertoire. Repertoire richness was assessed with RTK rarefaction, the Chao1 estimator, and Recon v2.1 estimates of unobserved clonotypes. Generation probabilities for all TCRbeta clonotypes obtained by the gDNA method from several donors were computed using OLGA. Imported from immuneACCESS, the table was reduced by TCRdb to in-frame sequences with V and J called. These copies leave out some clones; in studies compared against another copy, an unresolved V gene accounts for under half, and the cause of the remainder is not known. That table is the source of V, J and clone size, and D and trimming were worked out from the DNA. The sample table records some 2,100,000 clones; about 92% of these occur just once. Jointly, the top ten make up about 1.8% of the sample.

Remarks on this clone: Its specific antigen is unknown. Within one base of it there is no much larger clone, and no base qualities were kept.

CD8 naive samples consisted of CD45RO-negative cells that were positively selected for CCR7, yielding a CD45RA+CCR7+ population without TemRA cells. The donors were healthy, HIV-negative adults with no recently reported acute infections or vaccinations. Only Caucasian adults living in Nashville, Tennessee, USA were represented among the donors. Blood was collected by leukapheresis, and PBMCs were isolated by Ficoll-Histopaque density gradient centrifugation and then cryopreserved in liquid nitrogen vapor phase. Analytical flow cytometry was used to check the purity and quantity of every magnetically sorted T cell population. Genomic DNA was isolated from each sorted fraction and quantified by UV absorbance on a Nanodrop 2000c. CDR1 and CDR2, per the germline V gene, are SQVTM and ANQGSEA. The CDR3 measures 15 amino acids from cysteine to phenylalanine. Of all the DNA, just the CDR3 is kept, 45 bases in frame from base 1. V sheds 0 bases and J sheds 3 bases, leaving 13 bases between their ends.

The clonotype originates from a man between 18 and 29 years old in good health. Some clones in this sample may be carry-over from other donors' samples. The chain is encoded by TRBV29-1 joined to TRBJ2-3; the D gene assignment is ambiguous. Source material: naive CD8+ T cells from PBMCs. The cell subset or site label for this specimen denotes: CD45RA+CCR7+. The encoded CDR3 is CSVEDTSASTDTQYF. The base sequence is TGCAGCGTTGAAGATACCTCGGCGAGTACAGATACGCAGTATTTT.